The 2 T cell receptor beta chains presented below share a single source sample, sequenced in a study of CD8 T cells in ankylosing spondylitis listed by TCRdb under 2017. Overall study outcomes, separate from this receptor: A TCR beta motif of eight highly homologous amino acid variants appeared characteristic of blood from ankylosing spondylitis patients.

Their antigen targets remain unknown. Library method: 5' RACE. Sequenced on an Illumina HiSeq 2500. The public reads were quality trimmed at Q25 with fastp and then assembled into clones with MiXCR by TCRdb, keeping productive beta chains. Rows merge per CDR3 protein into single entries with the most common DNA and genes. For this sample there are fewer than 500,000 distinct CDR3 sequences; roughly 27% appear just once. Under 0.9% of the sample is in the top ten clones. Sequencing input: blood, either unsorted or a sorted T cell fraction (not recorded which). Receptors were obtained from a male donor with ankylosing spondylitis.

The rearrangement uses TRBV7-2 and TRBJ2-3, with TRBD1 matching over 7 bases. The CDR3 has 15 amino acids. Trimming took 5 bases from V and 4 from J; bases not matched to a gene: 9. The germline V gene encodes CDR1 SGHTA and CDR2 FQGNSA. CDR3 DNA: TGTGCCAGCAGCGACCCGGGACAGATCTCAGATACGCAGTATTTT. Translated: CASSDPGQISDTQYF.

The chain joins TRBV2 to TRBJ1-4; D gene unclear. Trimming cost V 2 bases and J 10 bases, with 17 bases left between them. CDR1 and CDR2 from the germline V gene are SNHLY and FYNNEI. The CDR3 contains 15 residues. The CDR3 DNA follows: TGTGCCAGCAGTGAATTAGAGGCCACCTTTGGAAAACTGTTTTTT. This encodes CASSELEATFGKLFF.